The 27 T cell receptor beta chains given below trace back to one sample, sequenced in a study of beta chain features in type 1 diabetes. Investigators reverse transcribed all isolated RNA, so they sequenced expressed TCRB transcripts. Only in-frame clones appear in the TCRdb table, and some are missing; sequencing was by immunoSEQ multiplex PCR. The data contain more than 300,000 clones, less than 15% of them singletons. The material sequenced was naive CD4+ T cells from blood. These TCRs come from a woman between 18 and 30 years old in good health.

The sample holds a few counts of this clone. The chain combines TRBV27 with TRBJ2-3, with D possibly being TRBD1 (5 bases). This CDR3 spans 15 amino acids. Trimming removed 8 bases at V and 1 base at J, with 16 bases between. From germline, CDR1 is MNHEY and CDR2 SMNVEV (reference sequence). The CDR3 DNA sequence: TGTGCCAGCCAGTCAGGGCGCCCCGGCACAGATACGCAGTATTTT. It yields the protein CASQSGRPGTDTQYF.

This rearrangement joins TRBV6-5 to TRBJ2-7; 7 bases align to TRBD2. Germline V gene lookup returns CDR1 MNHEY and CDR2 SVGAGI. The V segment lost 2 bases and the J segment 5 bases; nucleotides outside the gene matches: 12. The CDR3 totals 16 residues. The CDR3 nucleotides are TGTGCCAGCAGTTACGGTGGTGTGGGAGGGATAAACGAGCAGTACTTC. This encodes CASSYGGVGGINEQYF.

This clone was detected only a few times. The chain combines TRBV7-9 with TRBJ1-2; TRBD1 aligns across 9 bases. V was pared by 0 bases and J by 6 bases, with 5 bases of the junction left unmatched. The CDR3 is made up of 15 amino acids. Germline V lookup: CDR1 SEHNR, CDR2 FQNEAQ (reference sequence). CDR3: CASSLAHRGPDGYTF. The CDR3 DNA is TGTGCCAGCAGCTTAGCCCACAGGGGGCCAGATGGCTACACCTTC.

This chain joins TRBV6-5 and TRBJ1-2; D possibly corresponds to TRBD1 (5 bases). V was clipped by 2 bases and J by 2 bases, with 9 bases between them. The CDR3 totals 14 residues. Germline CDR1 is MNHEY and CDR2 is SVGAGI. DNA for the CDR3: TGTGCCAGCAGTTACAGGCAGGGCAACTATGGCTACACCTTC. Amino acid sequence: CASSYRQGNYGYTF.

The chain is built from TRBV30 and TRBJ2-2, with 9 bases identical to TRBD1. V shed 2 bases, J shed 4 bases, and the junction held 14 bases outside the gene matches. Germline CDR1 and CDR2: GTSNPN and SVGIG (reference sequence). The CDR3 runs to 18 residues. CDR3: CAWSRGLTGGLFTGELFF. For the CDR3, the DNA is TGTGCCTGGAGTAGGGGGCTCACAGGGGGCCTCTTCACCGGGGAGCTGTTTTTT.

A few counts support this clone. The V gene is TRBV29-1, the J gene TRBJ2-7; 9 positions agree with TRBD1. The V gene end was trimmed by 5 bases and the J gene end by 2 bases; junction bases not matched to a gene: 7. The CDR3 spans 14 residues. Germline V lookup: CDR1 SQVTM, CDR2 ANQGSEA. The chain's CDR3 is CSVFGTGLAYEQYF. The CDR3 DNA sequence: TGCAGCGTTTTTGGGACAGGGCTAGCCTACGAGCAGTACTTC.

The chain links TRBV7-9 to TRBJ2-1; 13 bases fit TRBD2. Looked up from germline, CDR1 is SEHNR and CDR2 is FQNEAQ (reference sequence). The CDR3 runs 17 residues. V shed 3 bases, J shed 3 bases, and the junction held 5 bases outside the gene matches. CDR3 sequence: CASSLALAGGYYNEQFF. CDR3 nucleotide sequence: TGTGCCAGCAGCTTGGCACTAGCGGGAGGGTACTACAATGAGCAGTTCTTC.

This clone turned up a few times. The genes are TRBV14 and TRBJ2-2, with D hard to call. Germline V gene data show CDR1 as SGHDN and CDR2 as FVKESK. V lost 3 bases, J lost 0 bases, and 14 bases lay in between. There are 17 residues in the CDR3. CDR3 in amino acids: CASSHFFRRPNTGELFF. In DNA, the CDR3 is TGTGCCAGCAGCCATTTCTTCCGGCGGCCGAACACCGGGGAGCTGTTTTTT.

There are a few counts of this clone. This chain uses TRBV5-1 with TRBJ1-2, with D uncertain. CDR3 length equals 13 residues. V lost 4 bases, J lost 2 bases, and 9 bases lay in between. Germline CDR1 SGHRS, CDR2 YFSETQ. CDR3 nucleotide sequence: TGCGCCAGCAGCCCCGCCGCGAACTATGGCTACACCTTC. Its protein is CASSPAANYGYTF.

To note about this clone: This same CDR3 is encoded by further DNA sequences in the sample. The genes are TRBV18 and TRBJ1-1, with D unresolved. The germline CDR1 and CDR2 sequences are KGHSH and LQKENI. The CDR3 has 13 amino acids. Trimming took off 3 bases at V and 2 bases at J, with 7 bases between the two ends. As DNA, the CDR3 is TGTGCCAGCTCACCTCGGGGTAACACTGAAGCTTTCTTT. Residues: CASSPRGNTEAFF. The full variable domain, its missing parts supplied by reference TRBV18 and TRBJ1-1, is NAGVMQNPRHLVRRRGQEARLRCSPMKGHSHVYWYRQLPEEGLKFMVYLQKENIIDESGMPKERFSAEFPKEGPSILRIQQVVRGDSAAYFCASSPRGNTEAFFGQGTRLTVV.

This clone has just a few counts. The rearrangement uses TRBV29-1 and TRBJ1-1; TRBD1 aligns across 7 bases. Germline CDR1 and CDR2: SQVTM and ANQGSEA. Trimming removed 8 bases from V and 6 bases from J; junction bases left unmatched: 12. The CDR3 contains 13 residues. Written as DNA, the CDR3 is TGCAGCTTACAACAGGGGCCTAGCTCTGAAGCTTTCTTT. It translates to CSLQQGPSSEAFF.

In its sample, this clone was seen a few times. This chain uses TRBV30 with TRBJ1-2; D not resolved. CDR1 is GTSNPN and CDR2 is SVGIG in the germline V gene (reference sequence). The CDR3 is 14 amino acids. Trimming took off 3 bases at V and 4 bases at J, with 15 bases between the two ends. CDR3 nucleotides: TGTGCCTGGAGAAACGTTCACCGGGGCTATGGCTACACCTTC. It codes for CAWRNVHRGYGYTF.

The gene calls are TRBV6-4 and TRBJ1-1, with TRBD1 matching 8 bases. This CDR3 is built from 14 residues. V lost 4 bases to trimming and J lost 5 bases; unmatched junction nucleotides: 6. Germline-derived CDR1 and CDR2 are MRHNA and SNTAGT. CDR3 sequence reads: CASSVSGGRTEAFF. Written as DNA, the CDR3 is TGTGCCAGCAGTGTTTCAGGGGGCCGGACTGAAGCTTTCTTT.

V and J are TRBV28 and TRBJ2-1; a weak D match, TRBD1 (6 bases). Per germline, CDR1 MDHEN and CDR2 SYDVKM. The CDR3 has 12 amino acids. The germline V and J ends were trimmed by 1 base and 12 bases, with 10 bases remaining between them. CDR3 bases: TGTGCCAGCAGTTTATTACAGGGCGGGCAGTTCTTC. Translation: CASSLLQGGQFF.

This clone was seen only a few times. The rearrangement uses TRBV25-1 and TRBJ2-5; 12 nucleotides align to TRBD2. The V gene end was trimmed by 5 bases and the J gene end by 4 bases; junction bases not matched to a gene: 8. This CDR3 spans 16 amino acids. Per the germline V gene, CDR1 is MGHDK and CDR2 is SYGVNS. CDR3 loop: CASSPPGLAGSETQYF. CDR3 sequence (DNA): TGTGCCAGCAGTCCTCCGGGACTAGCGGGCTCAGAGACCCAGTACTTC.

This clone was seen more than once but under ten times. The chain combines TRBV14 with TRBJ2-1; D unclear. V lost 3 bases to trimming and J lost 5 bases, with 11 bases between them. The CDR3 extends over 14 amino acids. From germline, CDR1 is SGHDN and CDR2 FVKESK. The CDR3 region is CASSHRFVNNEQFF. Here the CDR3 DNA reads TGTGCCAGCAGCCACAGGTTCGTAAACAATGAGCAGTTCTTC. Combining the CDR3 with reference TRBV14 and TRBJ2-1 gives the whole variable domain EAGVTQFPSHSVIEKGQTVTLRCDPISGHDNLYWYRRVMGKEIKFLLHFVKESKQDESGMPNNRFLAERTGGTYSTLKVQPAELEDSGVYFCASSHRFVNNEQFFGPGTRLTVL.

In this sample, this clone turned up a few times. The chain recombines TRBV4-1 with TRBJ1-2; TRBD1 aligns across 7 bases. CDR3 size: 15 residues. Germline assignment: CDR1 MGHRA and CDR2 YSYEKL. The trim removed 4 bases at V and 5 bases at J, leaving 10 bases unmatched. DNA for the CDR3: TGCGCCAGCAGCCTGTCCCCGGGACAGACATATGGCTACACCTTC. This gives the protein CASSLSPGQTYGYTF.

Only a few counts were recorded for this clone. Here the CDR3 reads CASSRTPSVNTEAFF. CDR3 DNA sequence: TGTGCCAGCTCACGTACGCCTTCAGTGAACACTGAAGCTTTCTTT. V is TRBV18 and J is TRBJ1-1; D is uncertain. This CDR3 is 15 amino acids long. The V gene's germline CDR1 is KGHSH and CDR2 LQKENI. Trimming cost V 4 bases and J 0 bases, with 12 bases left between them.

V and J are TRBV5-4 and TRBJ1-2; a weak D match, TRBD1 (6 bases). CDR1 is SGHNT, CDR2 YYREEE, per germline (reference sequence). The CDR3 has 14 residues. V gave up 2 bases and J gave up 6 bases, with 14 bases separating them. As DNA, the CDR3 is TGTGCCAGCAGCTTTGGGGCAGGGGTTCATGGCTACACCTTC. Translation: CASSFGAGVHGYTF.

This clone has a handful of counts. The chain couples TRBV7-9 to TRBJ2-7; D gene uncertain. Germline V gene sequence: CDR1 SEHNR, CDR2 FQNEAQ (reference sequence). V was trimmed by 2 bases and J by 0 bases, leaving 5 bases between them. This CDR3 is 13 amino acids long. The DNA of the CDR3 is TGTGCCAGCAGCTTAAGCCCCTCCTACGAGCAGTACTTC. Translating it yields CASSLSPSYEQYF.

This clone was detected a few times. This sequence joins TRBV29-1 and TRBJ1-1; no firm D call. V lost 7 bases and J lost 4, with 13 bases in between. CDR1 and CDR2 from the germline V gene are SQVTM and ANQGSEA. This CDR3 region has 12 residues. The chain's CDR3 is CSAQAAGTEAFF. The CDR3 region has the DNA TGCAGCGCCCAGGCCGCGGGCACTGAAGCTTTCTTT.

This clone was detected a few times. The chain recombines TRBV5-1 with TRBJ2-5; 7 bases align to TRBD2. CDR1 is SGHRS, CDR2 YFSETQ, per germline. The CDR3 length is 16 residues. The V segment lost 0 bases and the J segment 4 bases; nucleotides outside the gene matches: 9. CDR3 DNA: TGCGCCAGCAGCTTGGCCTCTGCTCTAGCGGTAGAGACCCAGTACTTC. It is translated as CASSLASALAVETQYF.

This clone was seen a few times. The V and J genes are TRBV11-3 and TRBJ2-2; the D gene is possibly TRBD2 (5 bases). The V end was cut by 5 bases, the J end by 5 bases, with 15 bases between. The length of the CDR3 is 15 residues. CDR1 is SGHNT, CDR2 YENEEA, per germline. CDR3 bases: TGTGCCAGCAGCCCAGTCAGCGGTTCTACCGGGGAGCTGTTTTTT. It yields the protein CASSPVSGSTGELFF. Based on the CDR3 plus reference TRBV11-3 and TRBJ2-2, the full variable domain is EAGVVQSPRYKIIEKKQPVAFWCNPISGHNTLYWYLQNLGQGPELLIRYENEEAVDDSQLPKDRFSAERLKGVDSTLKIQPAELGDSAVYLCASSPVSGSTGELFFGEGSRLTVL.

This clone was recorded once. The V and J genes are TRBV19 and TRBJ2-5, with 7 nucleotides matching TRBD1. The germline V gene encodes CDR1 LNHDA and CDR2 SQIVND (reference sequence). CDR3 length equals 14 residues. Trimming at V came to 5 bases and at J to 2 bases, leaving 5 bases not matched to a gene. The CDR3 region is CASSPPGQQETQYF. CDR3 nucleotide sequence: TGTGCCAGTAGTCCCCCGGGACAGCAAGAGACCCAGTACTTC.

This clone has only a few counts. This sequence joins TRBV14 and TRBJ2-1; 9 bases are a match to TRBD1. Losses at the gene ends were 3 bases for V and 1 base for J; bases not matched to a gene: 1. CDR1 SGHDN and CDR2 FVKESK come from the germline V gene. The CDR3 has 15 residues. DNA of the CDR3: TGTGCCAGCAGCCAGACAGGGGGGTCCTACAATGAGCAGTTCTTC. Its protein product is CASSQTGGSYNEQFF.

The chain uses TRBV6-1 and TRBJ2-4; 7 bases fit TRBD1. The germline V gene encodes CDR1 MNHNS and CDR2 SASEGT. The length of the CDR3 is 13 residues. V shed 6 bases and J 8 bases; nucleotides not matched to a gene: 7. The CDR3 nucleotides are TGTGCCAGCAGCTACAGGGGAGAGGACATTCAGTACTTC. Its protein product is CASSYRGEDIQYF.

The chain combines TRBV28 with TRBJ1-4, with a tentative D call TRBD1 (6 bases). Germline-derived CDR1 and CDR2 are MDHEN and SYDVKM. The V end was cut by 6 bases, the J end by 5 bases, with 10 bases between. The CDR3 contains 13 residues. The CDR3 reads CASREQGNEKLFF. The DNA of the CDR3 is TGTGCCAGCAGGGAACAGGGAAATGAAAAACTGTTTTTT.